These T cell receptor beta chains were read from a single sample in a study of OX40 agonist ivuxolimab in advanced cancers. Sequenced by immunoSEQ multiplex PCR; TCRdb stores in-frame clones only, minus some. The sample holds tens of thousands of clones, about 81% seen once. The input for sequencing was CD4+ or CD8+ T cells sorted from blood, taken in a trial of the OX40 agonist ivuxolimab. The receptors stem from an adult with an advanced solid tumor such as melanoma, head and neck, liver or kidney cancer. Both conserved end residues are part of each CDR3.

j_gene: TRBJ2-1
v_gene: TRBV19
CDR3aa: CASKGGSYNEQFF

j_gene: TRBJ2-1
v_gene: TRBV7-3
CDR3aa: CASSLGRGVSDEQFF

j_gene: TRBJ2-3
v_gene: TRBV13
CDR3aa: CASSYNRGPDTQYF

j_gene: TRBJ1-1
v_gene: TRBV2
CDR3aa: CASSFSGAEGTEAFF

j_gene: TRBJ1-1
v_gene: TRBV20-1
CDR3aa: CSARPGRAFF

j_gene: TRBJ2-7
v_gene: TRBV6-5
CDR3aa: CASSYSEGGYEQYF

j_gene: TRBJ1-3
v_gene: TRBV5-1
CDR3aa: CASSLEPAPANTIYF

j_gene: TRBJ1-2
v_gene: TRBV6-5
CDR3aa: CASSPGPAPGYGYTF

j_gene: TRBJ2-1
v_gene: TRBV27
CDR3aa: CASISDRANSYNEQFF

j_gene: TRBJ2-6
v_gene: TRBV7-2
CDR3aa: CASSHDSGANVLTF

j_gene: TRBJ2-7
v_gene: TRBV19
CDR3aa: CASSLGTSGYRGDEQYF

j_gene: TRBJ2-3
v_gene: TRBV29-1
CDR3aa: CSVEGGLAEGGDTQYF

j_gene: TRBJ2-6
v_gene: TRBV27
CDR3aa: CASKRVGTGSSGANVLTF

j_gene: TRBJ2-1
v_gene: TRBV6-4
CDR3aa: CASSFSGRVANEQFF

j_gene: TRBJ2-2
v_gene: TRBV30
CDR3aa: CAWSGDWASGTRIHTGELFF

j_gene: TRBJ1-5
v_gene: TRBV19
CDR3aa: CASSIPDTHQPQHF

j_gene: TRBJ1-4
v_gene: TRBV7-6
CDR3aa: CASSLQGMANEKLFF

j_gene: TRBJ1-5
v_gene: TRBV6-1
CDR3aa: CASRQVNNQPQHF

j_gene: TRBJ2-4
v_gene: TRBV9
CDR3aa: CASSVEPSGSPGAKNIQYF

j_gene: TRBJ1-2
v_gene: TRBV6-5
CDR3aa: CASRSGTAYGYTF

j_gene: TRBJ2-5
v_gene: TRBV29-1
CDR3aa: CSVGEGKGTQYF

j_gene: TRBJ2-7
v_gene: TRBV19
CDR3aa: CASSRAVPSYEQYF

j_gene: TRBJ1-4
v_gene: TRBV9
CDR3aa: CASSAGGTGVEKLFF

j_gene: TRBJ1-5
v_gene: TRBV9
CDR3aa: CASSVAPEGSLNQPQHF

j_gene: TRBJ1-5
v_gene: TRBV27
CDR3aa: CASRKLGQGGNQPQHF